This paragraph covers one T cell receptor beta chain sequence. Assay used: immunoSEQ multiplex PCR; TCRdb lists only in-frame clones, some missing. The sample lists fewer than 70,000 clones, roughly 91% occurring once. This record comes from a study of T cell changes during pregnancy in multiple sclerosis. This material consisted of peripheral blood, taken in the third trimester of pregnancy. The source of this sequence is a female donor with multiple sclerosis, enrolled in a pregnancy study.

The CDR3 bases are TGTGCCAGCAGCCCATTACAGGGACTGAACACTGAAGCTTTCTTT. Its protein product is CASSPLQGLNTEAFF. The chain joins TRBV5-4 to TRBJ1-1, with a weak D call TRBD1 (6 bases). Germline assignment: CDR1 SGHNT and CDR2 YYREEE (reference sequence). CDR3 length equals 15 residues. The V and J ends lost 4 bases and 0 bases respectively, with 13 bases between them. The full variable domain, its missing parts supplied by reference TRBV5-4 and TRBJ1-1, is ETGVTQSPTHLIKTRGQQVTLRCSSQSGHNTVSWYQQALGQGPQFIFQYYREEENGRGNFPPRFSGLQFPNYSSELNVNALELDDSALYLCASSPLQGLNTEAFFGQGTRLTVV.